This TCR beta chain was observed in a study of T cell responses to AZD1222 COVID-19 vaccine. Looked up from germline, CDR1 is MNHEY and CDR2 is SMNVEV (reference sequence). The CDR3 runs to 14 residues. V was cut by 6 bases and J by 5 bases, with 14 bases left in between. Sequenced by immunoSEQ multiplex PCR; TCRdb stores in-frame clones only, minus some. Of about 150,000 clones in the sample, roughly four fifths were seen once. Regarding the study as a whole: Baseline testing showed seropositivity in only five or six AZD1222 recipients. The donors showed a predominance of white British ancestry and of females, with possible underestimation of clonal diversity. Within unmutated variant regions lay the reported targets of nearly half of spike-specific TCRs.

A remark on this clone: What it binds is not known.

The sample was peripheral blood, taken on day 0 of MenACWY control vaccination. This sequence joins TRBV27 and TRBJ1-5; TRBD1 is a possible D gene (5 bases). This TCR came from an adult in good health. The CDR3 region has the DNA TGTGCCAGCAGACCAGGGAGGCGAGATCAGCCCCAGCATTTT. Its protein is CASRPGRRDQPQHF.